This T cell receptor (beta chain) was observed in a study of identical twins. Template switching supplied a universal primer site; unique molecular identifiers were carried on the cDNA. TCRdb analysed the 5' RACE reads with MiXCR anew, one entry per CDR3 protein. The sample includes approximately 1.8 million distinct CDR3 sequences, around 29% of them seen just once. Germline lookup yields CDR1 MNHEY and CDR2 SVGAGI. The CDR3 totals 14 residues. V shed 8 bases, J shed 4 bases, and the junction held 8 bases outside the gene matches. The chain has TRBV6-5 and TRBJ2-1, with TRBD2 matching over 7 bases. The material sequenced was cord blood. The source of this sequence is a newborn girl in good health. The CDR3 region is CASQPGLLYNEQFF. In nucleotides, the CDR3 is TGTGCCAGCCAACCGGGACTATTATACAATGAGCAGTTCTTC.